The source of this T cell receptor (beta chain) is a study of cytomegalovirus exposure and HLA in healthy donors. The study ran its PCR with 60 Vbeta and 13 Jbeta primers. Libraries were prepared by immunoSEQ multiplex PCR; TCRdb keeps only in-frame clonotypes and omits some of them. The sample includes about 100,000 clones, about 75% of them seen just once. Whole-study results and caveats: Testing in vitro showed a few CMV-associated chains specific for CMV antigens. It emerged from a later analysis that several of the most significant clusters appeared to be linked to common viral pathogens.

For this clone: Its antigen is currently unknown.

Specimen: PBMCs. The receptor comes from a male donor in good health and CMV-seropositive.

The CDR3, as DNA: TGTGCCAGCAATAGAGACACAAATGAGCAGTTCTTC. Amino acids: CASNRDTNEQFF. The gene calls are TRBV6-1 and TRBJ2-1; D uncertain. Germline-derived CDR1 and CDR2 are MNHNS and SASEGT. With 7 bases removed from V and 7 bases from J, the gap between germline ends came to 11 bases. This CDR3 region has 12 residues.